This TCR beta chain was sequenced during a study of T cell responses to AZD1222 COVID-19 vaccine. The study's findings and limits: Unmutated variant regions are reportedly the target of nearly half of TCRs that are spike-specific.

In regard to this clone: Its cognate antigen is unknown.

Trimming took off 7 bases at V and 6 bases at J, with 16 bases between the two ends. The CDR3 is made up of 13 amino acids. Per the germline V gene, CDR1 is SEHNR and CDR2 is FQNEAQ (reference sequence). Assay used: immunoSEQ multiplex PCR; TCRdb lists only in-frame clones, some missing. The repertoire holds tens of thousands of clones, with less than 90% as singletons. The rearrangement links TRBV7-9 to TRBJ2-7; a possible D gene is TRBD2 (6 bases). Sequenced here: peripheral blood, sampled 28 days after the second AZD1222 dose. The receptor's source is an adult who received the AZD1222 COVID-19 vaccine. The CDR3 bases are TGTGCCAGCACCCAATCTCTAGCGTCCGAGCAGTACTTC. This translates into CASTQSLASEQYF.